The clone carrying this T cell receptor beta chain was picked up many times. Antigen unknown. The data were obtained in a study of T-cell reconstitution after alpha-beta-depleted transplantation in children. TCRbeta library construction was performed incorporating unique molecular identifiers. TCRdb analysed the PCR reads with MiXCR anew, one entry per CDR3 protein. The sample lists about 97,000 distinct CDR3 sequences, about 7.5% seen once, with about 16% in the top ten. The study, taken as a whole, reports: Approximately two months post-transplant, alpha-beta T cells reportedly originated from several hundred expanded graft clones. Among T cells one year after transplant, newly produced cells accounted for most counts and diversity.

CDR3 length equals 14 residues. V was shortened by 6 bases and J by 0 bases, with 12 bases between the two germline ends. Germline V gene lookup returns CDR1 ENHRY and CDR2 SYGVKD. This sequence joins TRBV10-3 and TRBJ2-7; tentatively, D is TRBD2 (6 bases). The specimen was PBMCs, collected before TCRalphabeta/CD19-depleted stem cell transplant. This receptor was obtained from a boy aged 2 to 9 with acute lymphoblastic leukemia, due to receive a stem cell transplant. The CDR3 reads CAIRAGGSSYEQYF. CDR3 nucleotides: TGTGCCATCAGGGCAGGAGGGAGCTCCTACGAGCAGTACTTC.